This TCR beta chain was profiled in a study of breast tumors, draining lymph nodes, adjacent tissues. Breast cancer patients provided tissue from their axillary draining lymph nodes. MiXCR, applied by TCRdb to the multiplex PCR reads, yields one record per CDR3 protein. The sample has roughly 260,000 distinct CDR3 sequences; around 30% are singletons. This CDR3 contains 16 residues. V shed 0 bases, J shed 8 bases, and the junction held 8 bases outside the gene matches. Germline V gene sequence: CDR1 LGHNA, CDR2 YNFKEQ. The chain has TRBV4-2 and TRBJ1-4; 8 bases match TRBD1. Material: axillary lymph node tissue. This sequence originates from a female donor with breast cancer. Some clones in this sample may be carry-over from other donors' samples. The CDR3 loop is CASSQDPYRDREKLFF. CDR3 DNA sequence: TGTGCCAGCAGCCAAGATCCTTACAGGGACAGGGAAAAACTGTTTTTT.